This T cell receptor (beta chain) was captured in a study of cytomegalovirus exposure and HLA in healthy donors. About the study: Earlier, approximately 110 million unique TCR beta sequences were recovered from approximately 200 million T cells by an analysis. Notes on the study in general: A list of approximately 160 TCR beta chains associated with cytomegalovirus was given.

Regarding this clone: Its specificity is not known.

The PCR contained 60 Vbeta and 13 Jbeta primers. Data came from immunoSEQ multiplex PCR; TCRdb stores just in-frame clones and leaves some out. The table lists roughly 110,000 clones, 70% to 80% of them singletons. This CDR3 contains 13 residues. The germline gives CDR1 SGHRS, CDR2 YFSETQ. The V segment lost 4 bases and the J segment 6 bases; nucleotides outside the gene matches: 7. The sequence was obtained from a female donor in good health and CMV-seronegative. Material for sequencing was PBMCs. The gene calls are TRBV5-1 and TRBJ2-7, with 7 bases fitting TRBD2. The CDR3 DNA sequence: TGCGCCAGCAGCCCAATGGGACTAAGCGAGCAGTACTTC. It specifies CASSPMGLSEQYF.